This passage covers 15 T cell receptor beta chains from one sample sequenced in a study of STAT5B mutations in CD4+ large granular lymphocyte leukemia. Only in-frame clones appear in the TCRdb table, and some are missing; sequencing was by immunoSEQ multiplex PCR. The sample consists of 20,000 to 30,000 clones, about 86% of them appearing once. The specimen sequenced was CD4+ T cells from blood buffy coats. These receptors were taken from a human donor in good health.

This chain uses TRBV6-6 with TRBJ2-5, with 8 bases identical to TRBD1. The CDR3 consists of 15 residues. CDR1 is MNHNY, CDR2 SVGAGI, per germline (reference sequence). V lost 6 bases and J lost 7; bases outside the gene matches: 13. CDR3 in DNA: TGTGCCAGCAGCAGATCGGGACAGGACTTCGGGACCCAGTACTTC. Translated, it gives CASSRSGQDFGTQYF.

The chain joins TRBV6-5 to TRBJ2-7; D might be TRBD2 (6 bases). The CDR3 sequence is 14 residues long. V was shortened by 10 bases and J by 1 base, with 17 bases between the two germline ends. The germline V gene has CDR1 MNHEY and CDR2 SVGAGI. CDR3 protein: CATKSGLQSYEQYF. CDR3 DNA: TGTGCCACAAAGTCGGGACTGCAGTCCTACGAGCAGTACTTC.

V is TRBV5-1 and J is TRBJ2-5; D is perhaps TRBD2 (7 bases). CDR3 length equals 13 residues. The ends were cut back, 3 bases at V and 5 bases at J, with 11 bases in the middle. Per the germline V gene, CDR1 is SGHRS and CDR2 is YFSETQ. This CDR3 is CASSSTGGETQYF. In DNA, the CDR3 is TGCGCCAGCAGCTCGACGGGGGGCGAGACCCAGTACTTC.

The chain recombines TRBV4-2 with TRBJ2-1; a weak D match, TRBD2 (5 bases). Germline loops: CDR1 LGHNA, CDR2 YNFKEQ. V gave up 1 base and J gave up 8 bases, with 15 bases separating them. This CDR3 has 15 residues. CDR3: CASSQAMVAGDEQFF. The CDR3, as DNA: TGTGCCAGCAGCCAAGCGATGGTGGCCGGGGATGAGCAGTTCTTC.

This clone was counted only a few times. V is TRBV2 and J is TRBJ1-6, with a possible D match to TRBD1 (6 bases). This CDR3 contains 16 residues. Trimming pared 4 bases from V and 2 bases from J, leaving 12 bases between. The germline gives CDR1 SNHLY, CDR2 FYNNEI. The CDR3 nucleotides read TGTGCCAGCAGTGGCGACAGGAACCCCTATAATTCACCCCTCCACTTT. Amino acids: CASSGDRNPYNSPLHF.

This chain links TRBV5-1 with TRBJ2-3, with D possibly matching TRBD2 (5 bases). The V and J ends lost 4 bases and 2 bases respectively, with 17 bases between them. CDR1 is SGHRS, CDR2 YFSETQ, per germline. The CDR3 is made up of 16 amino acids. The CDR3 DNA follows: TGCGCCAGCAGCAGGGATGCGGGCCACACCACAGATACGCAGTATTTT. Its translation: CASSRDAGHTTDTQYF.

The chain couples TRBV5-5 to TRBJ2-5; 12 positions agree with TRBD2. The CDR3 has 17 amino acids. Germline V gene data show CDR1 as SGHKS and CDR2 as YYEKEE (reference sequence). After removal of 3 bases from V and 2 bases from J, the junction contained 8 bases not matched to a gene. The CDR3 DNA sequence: TGTGCCAGCAGCTCCGCGACTAGCGGGAGTAGGCAAGAGACCCAGTACTTC. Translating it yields CASSSATSGSRQETQYF.

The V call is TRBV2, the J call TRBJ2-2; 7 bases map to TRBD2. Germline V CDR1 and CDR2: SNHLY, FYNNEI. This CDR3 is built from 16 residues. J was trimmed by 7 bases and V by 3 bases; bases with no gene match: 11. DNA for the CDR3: TGTGCCAGCAGTGACCCAGTGATGGGAGGGATCGGGGAGCTGTTTTTT. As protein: CASSDPVMGGIGELFF.

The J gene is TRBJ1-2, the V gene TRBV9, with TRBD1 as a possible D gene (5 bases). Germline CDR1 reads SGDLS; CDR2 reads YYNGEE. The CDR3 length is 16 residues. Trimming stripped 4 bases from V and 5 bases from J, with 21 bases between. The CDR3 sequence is CASSPLGGDGPYGYTF. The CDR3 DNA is TGTGCCAGCAGCCCCTTGGGGGGGGACGGCCCTTATGGCTACACCTTC.

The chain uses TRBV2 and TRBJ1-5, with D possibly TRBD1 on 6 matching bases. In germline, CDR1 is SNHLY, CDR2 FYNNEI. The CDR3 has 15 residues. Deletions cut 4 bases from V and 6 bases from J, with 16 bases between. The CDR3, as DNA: TGTGCCAGCAGTGTAGAGGGGGGGGCGTTTCAGCCCCAGCATTTT. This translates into CASSVEGGAFQPQHF.

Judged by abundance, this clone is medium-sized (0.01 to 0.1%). The CDR3 loop reads CAWNHQVQGELFF. The CDR3 DNA reads as TGTGCCTGGAATCACCAGGTACAGGGGGAGCTGTTTTTT. This sequence joins TRBV30 and TRBJ2-2; D uncertain. Germline-derived CDR1 and CDR2 are GTSNPN and SVGIG (reference sequence). V gave up 4 bases and J gave up 8 bases, with 14 bases separating them. This CDR3 has 13 amino acids.

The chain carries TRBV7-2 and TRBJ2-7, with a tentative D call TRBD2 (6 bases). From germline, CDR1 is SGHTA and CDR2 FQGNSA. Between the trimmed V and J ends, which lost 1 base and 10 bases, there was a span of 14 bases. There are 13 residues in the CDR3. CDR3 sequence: CASSLGGRYSQYF. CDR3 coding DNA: TGTGCCAGCAGCTTAGGTGGGAGGTACTCTCAGTACTTC.

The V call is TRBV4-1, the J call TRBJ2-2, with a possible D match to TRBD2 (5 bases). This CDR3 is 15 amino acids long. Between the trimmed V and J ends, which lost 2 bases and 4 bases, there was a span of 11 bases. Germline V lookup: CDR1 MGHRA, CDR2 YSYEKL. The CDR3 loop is CASSQPLGLTGELFF. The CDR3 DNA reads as TGCGCCAGCAGCCAACCCCTTGGACTCACCGGGGAGCTGTTTTTT.

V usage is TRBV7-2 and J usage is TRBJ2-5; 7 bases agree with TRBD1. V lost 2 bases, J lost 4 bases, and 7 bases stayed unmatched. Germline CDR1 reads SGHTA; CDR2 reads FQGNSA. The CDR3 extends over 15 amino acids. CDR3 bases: TGTGCCAGCAGCTTATACACGAGGGGGCGAGAGACCCAGTACTTC. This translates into CASSLYTRGRETQYF.

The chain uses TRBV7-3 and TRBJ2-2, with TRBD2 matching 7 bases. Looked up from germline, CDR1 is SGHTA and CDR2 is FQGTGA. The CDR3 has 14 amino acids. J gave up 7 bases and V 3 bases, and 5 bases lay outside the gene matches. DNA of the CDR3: TGTGCCAGCAGCTTCCGGGAGGAGTTCGGGGAGCTGTTTTTT. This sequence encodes CASSFREEFGELFF.